The 7 T cell receptor beta chains presented below share a single source sample, sequenced in a study of cytomegalovirus exposure and HLA in healthy donors. Assay used: immunoSEQ multiplex PCR; TCRdb lists only in-frame clones, some missing. In the table there are about 200,000 clones, 75% to 85% of which are singletons. Sequencing was performed on PBMCs. The origin of the receptors is a woman aged 25-40 years in good health and CMV-seropositive.

This clone came up a few times. The chain recombines TRBV10-3 with TRBJ2-7; 10 bases line up with TRBD1. Germline V CDR1 and CDR2: ENHRY, SYGVKD. CDR3 size: 13 residues. J gave up 5 bases and V 5 bases, and 3 bases lay outside the gene matches. The CDR3 DNA reads TGTGCCATCAGTAGGGACAGGGGTAACGAGCAGTACTTC. Protein sequence: CAISRDRGNEQYF.

The V call is TRBV9, the J call TRBJ1-1; D uncertain. Germline values: CDR1 SGDLS, CDR2 YYNGEE. The CDR3 is 13 residues long. With 0 bases removed from V and 6 bases from J, the gap between germline ends came to 9 bases. The CDR3 protein is CASSVVDSAEAFF. As DNA, the CDR3 is TGTGCCAGCAGCGTAGTTGACTCCGCTGAAGCTTTCTTT.

V usage is TRBV11-1 and J usage is TRBJ2-5; D is unresolved. The ends were cut back, 3 bases at V and 1 base at J, with 3 bases in the middle. Germline values: CDR1 SGHAT, CDR2 FQDESV (reference sequence). This CDR3 spans 12 amino acids. The CDR3 region is CASSFVQETQYF. Written as DNA, the CDR3 is TGTGCCAGCAGCTTCGTCCAAGAGACCCAGTACTTC.

The J gene is TRBJ2-3, the V gene TRBV9; 7 bases line up with TRBD2. V was pared by 0 bases and J by 2 bases, with 6 bases of the junction left unmatched. The CDR3 covers 16 residues. Germline values: CDR1 SGDLS, CDR2 YYNGEE. The CDR3 sequence: CASSVALAATTDTQYF. CDR3 DNA sequence: TGTGCCAGCAGCGTAGCTCTAGCGGCTACCACAGATACGCAGTATTTT.

V gene TRBV28 combines with J gene TRBJ2-1; TRBD2 matches at 14 bases. Trimming took 3 bases from V and 14 from J; bases not matched to a gene: 9. Looked up from germline, CDR1 is MDHEN and CDR2 is SYDVKM. The CDR3 is 15 amino acids. Here the CDR3 DNA reads TGTGCCAGCAGTTTGACTAGCGGGAGGGCCTCGACTGAGTTCTTC. Protein: CASSLTSGRASTEFF.

The chain combines TRBV7-2 with TRBJ2-3; 9 bases align to TRBD1. This CDR3 contains 14 residues. After removal of 6 bases from V and 4 bases from J, the junction contained 5 bases not matched to a gene. Germline CDR1 is SGHTA and CDR2 is FQGNSA. The CDR3 protein is CASSQDRGADTQYF. The DNA of the CDR3 is TGTGCCAGCAGTCAAGACAGGGGGGCAGATACGCAGTATTTT.

The chain couples TRBV9 to TRBJ2-7; TRBD1 is a possible D gene (5 bases). V was clipped by 3 bases and J by 2 bases, with 12 bases between them. The CDR3 runs to 14 residues. CDR1 is SGDLS and CDR2 is YYNGEE in the germline V gene. As DNA, the CDR3 is TGTGCCAGCAGCGCAGGGATCCAACCCTACGAGCAGTACTTC. Protein sequence: CASSAGIQPYEQYF.